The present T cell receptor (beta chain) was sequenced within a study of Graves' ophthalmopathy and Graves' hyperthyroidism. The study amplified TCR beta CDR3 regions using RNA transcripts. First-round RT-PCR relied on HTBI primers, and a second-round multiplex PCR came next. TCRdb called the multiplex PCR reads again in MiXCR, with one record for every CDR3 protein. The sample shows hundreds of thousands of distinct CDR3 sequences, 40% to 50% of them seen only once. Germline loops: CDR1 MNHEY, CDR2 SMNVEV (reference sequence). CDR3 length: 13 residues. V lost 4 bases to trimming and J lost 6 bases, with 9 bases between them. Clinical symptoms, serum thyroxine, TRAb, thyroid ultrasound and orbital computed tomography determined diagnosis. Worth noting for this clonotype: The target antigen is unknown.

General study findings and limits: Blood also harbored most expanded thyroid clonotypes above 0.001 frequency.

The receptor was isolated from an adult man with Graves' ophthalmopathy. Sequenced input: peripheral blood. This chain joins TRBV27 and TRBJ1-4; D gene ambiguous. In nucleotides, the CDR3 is TGTGCCAGCAGTTCCCGCCGGGATGAAAAACTGTTTTTT. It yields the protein CASSSRRDEKLFF.